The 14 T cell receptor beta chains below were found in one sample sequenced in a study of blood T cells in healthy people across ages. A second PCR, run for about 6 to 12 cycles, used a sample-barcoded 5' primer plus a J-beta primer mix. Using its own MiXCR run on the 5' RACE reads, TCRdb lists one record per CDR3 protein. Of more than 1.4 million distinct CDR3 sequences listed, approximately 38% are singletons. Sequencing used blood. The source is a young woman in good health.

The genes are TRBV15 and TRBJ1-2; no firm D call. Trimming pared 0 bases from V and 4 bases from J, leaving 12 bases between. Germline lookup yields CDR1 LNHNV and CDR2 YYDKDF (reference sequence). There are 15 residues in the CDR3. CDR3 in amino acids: CATSRDAGNGYGYTF. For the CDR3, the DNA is TGTGCCACCAGCAGAGATGCAGGAAATGGCTATGGCTACACCTTC.

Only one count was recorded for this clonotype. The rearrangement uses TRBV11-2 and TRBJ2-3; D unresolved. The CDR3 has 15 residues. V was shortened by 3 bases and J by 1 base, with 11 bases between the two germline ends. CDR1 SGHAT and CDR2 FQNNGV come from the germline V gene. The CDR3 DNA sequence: TGTGCCAGCAGCTTCCATCGCTACCGCACAGATACGCAGTATTTT. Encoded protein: CASSFHRYRTDTQYF.

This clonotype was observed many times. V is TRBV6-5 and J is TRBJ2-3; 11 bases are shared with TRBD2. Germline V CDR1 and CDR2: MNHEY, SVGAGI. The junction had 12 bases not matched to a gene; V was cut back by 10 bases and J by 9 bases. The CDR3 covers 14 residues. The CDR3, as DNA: TGTGCCACCCGGCCGGGACTAGCGGCAAGAACGCAGTATTTT. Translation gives CATRPGLAARTQYF.

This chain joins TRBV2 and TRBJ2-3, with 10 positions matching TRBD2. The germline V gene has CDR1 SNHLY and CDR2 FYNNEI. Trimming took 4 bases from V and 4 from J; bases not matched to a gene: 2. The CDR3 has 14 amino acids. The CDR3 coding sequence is TGTGCCAGCAGTGCCGGGACTAGCGCAGATACGCAGTATTTT. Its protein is CASSAGTSADTQYF.

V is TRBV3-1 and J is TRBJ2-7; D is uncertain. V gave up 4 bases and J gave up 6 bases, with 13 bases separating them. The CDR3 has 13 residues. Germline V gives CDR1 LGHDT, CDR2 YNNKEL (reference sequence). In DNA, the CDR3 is TGTGCCAGCAGCCGCGCCCGTGGCTTCGAGCAGTACTTC. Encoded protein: CASSRARGFEQYF.

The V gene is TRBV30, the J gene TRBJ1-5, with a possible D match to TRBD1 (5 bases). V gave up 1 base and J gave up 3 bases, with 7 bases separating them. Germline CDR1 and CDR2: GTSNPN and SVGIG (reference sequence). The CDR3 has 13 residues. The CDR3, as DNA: TGTGCCTGGAGTGCACAGGTCAATCAGCCCCAGCATTTT. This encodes CAWSAQVNQPQHF.

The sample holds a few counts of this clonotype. CDR3 bases: TGTGCCAGCAGCGCCCGACAGGGTGGCCTAGCGGCTAGCACAGATACGCAGTATTTT. Translation gives CASSARQGGLAASTDTQYF. V is TRBV12-3 or TRBV12-4 and J is TRBJ2-3; D is perhaps TRBD1 or TRBD2 (7 bases each). V was shortened by 6 bases and J by 0 bases, with 25 bases between the two germline ends. This CDR3 has 19 amino acids.

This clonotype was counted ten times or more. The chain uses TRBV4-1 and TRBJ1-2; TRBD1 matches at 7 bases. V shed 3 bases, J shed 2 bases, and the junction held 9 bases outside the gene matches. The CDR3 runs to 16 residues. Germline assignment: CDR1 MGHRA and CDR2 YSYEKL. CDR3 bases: TGCGCCAGCAGCCAGAGGGGAACGACAGGGAACTATGGCTACACCTTC. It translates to CASSQRGTTGNYGYTF.

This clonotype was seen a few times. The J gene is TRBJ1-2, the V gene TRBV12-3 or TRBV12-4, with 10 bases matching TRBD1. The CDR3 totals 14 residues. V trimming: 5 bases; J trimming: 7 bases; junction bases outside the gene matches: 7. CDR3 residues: CASSPGDRGSGYTF. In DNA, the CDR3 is TGTGCCAGCAGTCCGGGGGACAGGGGATCTGGCTACACCTTC.

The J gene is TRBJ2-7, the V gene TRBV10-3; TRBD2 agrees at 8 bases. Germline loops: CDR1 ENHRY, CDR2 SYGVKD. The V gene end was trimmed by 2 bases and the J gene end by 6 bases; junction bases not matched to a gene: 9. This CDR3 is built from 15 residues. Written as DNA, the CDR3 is TGTGCCATCAGTGAGCGACGAGCGGGAGCCCGCGAGCAGTACTTC. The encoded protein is CAISERRAGAREQYF.

CDR3 sequence: CATILGTANTGELFF. The CDR3, as DNA: TGTGCCACTATTCTCGGGACAGCGAACACCGGGGAGCTGTTTTTT. The J gene is TRBJ2-2, the V gene TRBV28; 7 bases map to TRBD1. The ends lost 10 bases at V and 0 bases at J; junction bases unmatched: 8. This CDR3 region has 15 residues. Germline V lookup: CDR1 MDHEN, CDR2 SYDVKM.

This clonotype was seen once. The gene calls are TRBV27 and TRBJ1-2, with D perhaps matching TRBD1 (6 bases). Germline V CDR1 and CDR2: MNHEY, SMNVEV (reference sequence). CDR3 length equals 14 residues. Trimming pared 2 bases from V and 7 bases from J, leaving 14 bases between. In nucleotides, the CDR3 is TGTGCCAGCAGTTTAAGGGGGGCCGTGGGTGGCTACACCTTC. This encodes CASSLRGAVGGYTF.

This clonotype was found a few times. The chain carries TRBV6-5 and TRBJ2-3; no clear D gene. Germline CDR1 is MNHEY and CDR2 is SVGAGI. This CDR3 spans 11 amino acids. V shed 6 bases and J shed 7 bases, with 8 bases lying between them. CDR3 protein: CASRLSNTQYF. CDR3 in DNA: TGTGCCAGCAGGCTCAGTAATACGCAGTATTTT.

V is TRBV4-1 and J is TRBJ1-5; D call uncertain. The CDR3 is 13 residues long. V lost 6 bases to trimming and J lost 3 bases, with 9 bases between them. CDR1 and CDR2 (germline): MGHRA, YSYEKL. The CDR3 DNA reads TGCGCCAGCAGTTCGGTCGTCAATCAGCCCCAGCATTTT. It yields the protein CASSSVVNQPQHF.